This TCR beta chain was obtained from a study of Graves' ophthalmopathy and Graves' hyperthyroidism. A diagnosis was made from clinical symptoms together with serum thyroxine, TRAb, thyroid ultrasound and orbital computed tomography. Germline V gives CDR1 DFQATT, CDR2 SNEGSKA (reference sequence). Between the trimmed V and J ends, which lost 6 bases and 4 bases, there was a span of 18 bases. This CDR3 contains 14 residues. RNA transcripts were the template, and TCR beta CDR3 regions were amplified from them. After a first-round RT-PCR with HTBI primers, a second-round multiplex PCR was run. TCRdb reprocessed the multiplex PCR reads via MiXCR and lists one record per CDR3 protein. The data hold fewer than 600,000 distinct CDR3 sequences, with 13% to 15% observed a single time.

The receptor was derived from a woman aged 25 to 39 with Graves' ophthalmopathy. Sequencing used blood. This chain joins TRBV20-1 and TRBJ2-5; perhaps TRBD1 as D (5 bases). In DNA form, the CDR3 reads TGCAGTGCCTTAACCCAGGGCATCGGAGAGACCCAGTACTTC. It specifies CSALTQGIGETQYF.